One and the same sample provided the 16 T cell receptor beta chains below, sequenced in a study of shared clonotypes between healthy human individuals. The method was immunoSEQ multiplex PCR; TCRdb's version includes in-frame clones alone and lacks a portion of them. The profile shows about 2.2 million clones, just over 90% of them singletons. Terminally differentiated effector memory CD45RA+ cells were left out of the naive CD8 fraction, which was CD45RO-negative and positively selected for CCR7. Source material: naive CD8+ T cells from PBMCs. Receptors were obtained from a young man in good health. Some clones in this sample may be carry-over from other donors' samples.

This clone was observed a single time. Other DNA sequences from this sample encode an identical CDR3 as well. The V gene is TRBV6-6, the J gene TRBJ2-7; D is unresolved. This CDR3 contains 14 residues. Germline CDR1 MNHNY, CDR2 SVGAGI (reference sequence). Trimming left V 0 bases short and J 4 bases short, with 10 bases between. The CDR3 spells CASSYSGGPYEQYF. The CDR3 bases are TGTGCCAGCAGTTACTCGGGCGGTCCTTACGAGCAGTACTTC.

V gene TRBV6-5 combines with J gene TRBJ1-1, with 9 bases that match TRBD1. The CDR3 runs to 15 residues. Germline V gene data show CDR1 as MNHEY and CDR2 as SVGAGI. V shed 5 bases and J 0 bases; nucleotides not matched to a gene: 4. The CDR3 nucleotides read TGTGCCAGCAGTGTGGGACAGGGTATGAACACTGAAGCTTTCTTT. Its protein is CASSVGQGMNTEAFF.

The chain joins TRBV11-3 to TRBJ2-2; no clear D gene. Trimming took off 1 base at V and 6 bases at J, with 9 bases between the two ends. In germline, CDR1 is SGHNT, CDR2 YENEEA. This CDR3 has 14 residues. The DNA for the CDR3 is TGTGCCAGCAGCTTAGGTAGTTGGCCCGGGGAGCTGTTTTTT. Translated, it gives CASSLGSWPGELFF.

V and J are TRBV27 and TRBJ2-2, with TRBD2 matching 9 bases. Losses at the gene ends were 2 bases for V and 7 bases for J; bases not matched to a gene: 5. CDR3 length: 15 residues. Germline V gene sequence: CDR1 MNHEY, CDR2 SMNVEV (reference sequence). DNA of the CDR3: TGTGCCAGCAGTTTAAGGCTAGCGGGAAACGGGGAGCTGTTTTTT. This sequence encodes CASSLRLAGNGELFF.

This clone appeared once. CDR3 protein: CASSLATSYEQYF. The CDR3 DNA is TGTGCCAGCAGCTTAGCTACCTCCTACGAGCAGTACTTC. This chain uses TRBV11-2 with TRBJ2-7; D ambiguous. V was shortened by 1 base and J by 0 bases, with 4 bases between the two germline ends. Germline V gene data show CDR1 as SGHAT and CDR2 as FQNNGV. This CDR3 region has 13 residues.

This chain joins TRBV7-3 and TRBJ1-2; perhaps TRBD1 as D (6 bases). V was trimmed by 1 base and J by 0 bases, leaving 15 bases between them. The length of the CDR3 is 17 residues. Germline V gives CDR1 SGHTA, CDR2 FQGTGA. The CDR3 sequence is CASSLRDKSLANYGYTF. CDR3 DNA sequence: TGTGCCAGCAGCTTAAGGGACAAGTCGCTAGCTAACTATGGCTACACCTTC.

The chain couples TRBV10-1 to TRBJ2-5; TRBD2 agrees at 7 bases. V trimming: 6 bases; J trimming: 2 bases; junction bases outside the gene matches: 6. The germline V gene encodes CDR1 WNHNN and CDR2 SYGVQD (reference sequence). This CDR3 contains 14 residues. CDR3 sequence reads: CASSALAEQETQYF. In DNA form, the CDR3 reads TGCGCCAGCAGCGCCCTAGCGGAACAAGAGACCCAGTACTTC.

V is TRBV4-1 and J is TRBJ1-2, with D possibly matching TRBD1 (6 bases). The CDR3 contains 18 residues. V was shortened by 0 bases and J by 4 bases, with 21 bases between the two germline ends. Germline V gene lookup returns CDR1 MGHRA and CDR2 YSYEKL. The CDR3: CASSQDLTQQGTTYGYTF. The CDR3 DNA is TGCGCCAGCAGCCAAGATTTAACGCAACAGGGAACAACCTATGGCTACACCTTC.

The rearrangement uses TRBV29-1 and TRBJ1-4; the D gene is possibly TRBD1 (5 bases). The CDR3 has 13 residues. Trimming pared 6 bases from V and 5 bases from J, leaving 13 bases between. The germline V gene encodes CDR1 SQVTM and CDR2 ANQGSEA. The CDR3 spells CSVQAGANEKLFF. DNA of the CDR3: TGCAGCGTCCAGGCCGGGGCCAATGAAAAACTGTTTTTT.

The chain uses TRBV2 and TRBJ2-3; TRBD2 matches 11 bases. Trimming at V came to 10 bases and at J to 3 bases, leaving 6 bases not matched to a gene. The CDR3 is made up of 14 amino acids. Germline assignment: CDR1 SNHLY and CDR2 FYNNEI. The CDR3 protein is CANLAGGRTDTQYF. Here the CDR3 DNA reads TGTGCCAACCTAGCGGGGGGTCGGACAGATACGCAGTATTTT.

This clone was picked up a small number of times. The rearrangement links TRBV7-6 to TRBJ1-1, with D maybe TRBD1 (5 bases). CDR3 length equals 12 residues. Germline lookup yields CDR1 SGHVS and CDR2 FNYEAQ. V lost 8 bases and J 4 bases, leaving 11 bases between the germline ends. CDR3 sequence reads: CASGQGSTEAFF. CDR3 nucleotide sequence: TGTGCCAGCGGCCAGGGTTCCACTGAAGCTTTCTTT.

The chain links TRBV10-3 to TRBJ2-2; no firm D call. The germline V gene has CDR1 ENHRY and CDR2 SYGVKD. This CDR3 comprises 13 residues. Trimming removed 6 bases from V and 1 base from J, with 6 bases in between. CDR3 region: CAIRVGNTGELFF. The CDR3 nucleotides are TGTGCCATCAGGGTCGGGAACACCGGGGAGCTGTTTTTT.

A single count supports this clone. The chain employs TRBV19 and TRBJ2-1, with D uncertain. V lost 3 bases to trimming and J lost 6 bases, with 12 bases between them. Looked up from germline, CDR1 is LNHDA and CDR2 is SQIVND (reference sequence). CDR3 size: 14 residues. The CDR3 nucleotides read TGTGCCAGTAGTATGGGCTTGGGCGTCAATGAGCAGTTCTTC. Translation gives CASSMGLGVNEQFF.

The CDR3 region has the DNA TGTGCCAGTAGATTAGGAACTAGTCGTCACAATGAGCAGTTCTTC. Amino acid sequence: CASRLGTSRHNEQFF. The rearrangement links TRBV19 to TRBJ2-1; D might be TRBD2 (5 bases). V lost 6 bases to trimming and J lost 5 bases, with 17 bases between them. This CDR3 comprises 15 residues. The germline V gene has CDR1 LNHDA and CDR2 SQIVND (reference sequence).

The genes are TRBV4-3 and TRBJ1-3; D gene unclear. The V gene lost 4 bases and the J gene lost 0 bases, with 7 bases spanning the gap. CDR3 length: 14 residues. Germline V gives CDR1 LGHNA, CDR2 YSLEER. This chain's CDR3 is CASSPHYSGNTIYF. In DNA, the CDR3 is TGCGCCAGCAGCCCGCATTACTCTGGAAACACCATATATTTT.

The chain carries TRBV5-1 and TRBJ2-1; 9 nucleotides align to TRBD2. Germline values: CDR1 SGHRS, CDR2 YFSETQ. Trimming removed 0 bases from V and 4 bases from J; junction bases left unmatched: 2. The CDR3 runs to 15 residues. The CDR3 DNA follows: TGCGCCAGCAGCTTGGGGACTAGCGTTTACAATGAGCAGTTCTTC. Its protein is CASSLGTSVYNEQFF.